This T cell receptor (beta chain) derives from a study of T cell responses to AZD1222 COVID-19 vaccine. Sequenced by immunoSEQ multiplex PCR; TCRdb stores in-frame clones only, minus some. The table shows more than 150,000 clones, with 70% to 90% occurring only once. V lost 6 bases to trimming and J lost 6 bases; unmatched junction nucleotides: 2. Per germline, CDR1 ENHRY and CDR2 SYGVKD. There are 14 residues in the CDR3. The chain carries TRBV10-3 and TRBJ2-2; 12 bases map to TRBD1. The sequence was obtained from an adult in good health. The input for sequencing was peripheral blood, taken on day 0 of AZD1222 vaccination. CDR3 residues: CAIRGQGAAGELFF. The DNA of the CDR3 is TGTGCCATCAGGGGACAGGGGGCCGCCGGGGAGCTGTTTTTT.